This TCR beta chain was identified during a study of T cells in Graves' hyperthyroidism and ophthalmopathy. Study observations and caveats: Median prediction lead before ophthalmopathy onset was 6.5 to 7 months with the model.

Germline V lookup: CDR1 KGHSH, CDR2 LQKENI. The CDR3 runs 15 residues. J was trimmed by 3 bases and V by 5 bases; bases with no gene match: 4. Amplified regions were TCR beta CDR3 sequences from RNA transcripts. The HTBI primer set drove a first-round RT-PCR of the TCR CDR3. MiXCR was run by TCRdb on the multiplex PCR reads, yielding one entry per CDR3 protein. The table shows approximately 500,000 distinct CDR3 sequences, with around 46% occurring only once. Diagnosis of hyperthyroidism was new in patients aged 18 to 65, and its duration was under 2 months. In the case of this clonotype: Its target is not known. The CDR3 does not end in the conserved phenylalanine or tryptophan, so this is likely a read error.

The specimen was peripheral blood or thyroid tissue (not recorded which). The clonotype originates from a woman under 30 with Graves' hyperthyroidism. The chain employs TRBV18 and TRBJ1-5, with 10 bases identical to TRBD1. As DNA, the CDR3 is TGTGCCAGCTCAAGGACAGGGGGGAACAATCAGCCCCAGCATCTT. Translating it yields CASSRTGGNNQPQHL.